This TCR beta chain came from a study of shared clonotypes between healthy human individuals (dated by TCRdb to 2019 to 2021). A note on the overall study: A couple of women and three men aged 18 to 49 years were included in the cohort. Leukapheresis yielded between about 0.94 and 10 billion PBMCs per donor. To estimate repertoire size and how much clonotypes are shared between individuals, the study performed deep sequencing of blood TCR repertoires from a handful of healthy adults. For each donor, three plates each were used for CD4 naive and CD4 memory, two plates were used for CD8 naive, and one plate was used for CD8 memory. Different laboratories and diverse techniques were used to prepare libraries and sequence TCR repertoires, to increase sequencing depth and limit assay-specific biases. What the study reported, not specific to this receptor: Larger estimated clonotype richness was generally found for naive subsets than for memory subsets. Incomplete sequencing was indicated by rarefaction of sorted-subset datasets, despite the large sequencing depth. Based on pairwise subsampling, the degree of clonotype sharing among donors was expected to be affected by sequencing depth. Compared with non-shared clonotypes, clonotypes shared by all four sorted-subset donors had higher generation probabilities. When a handful of donors were compared, the shared fraction of clonotypes was roughly 5% for naive CD4, approximately 3.3% for naive CD8, about 2.5% for memory CD4, and about 0.36% for memory CD8. Sampling was restricted to blood, and TCR repertoires in tissue are likely to differ from TCR repertoires in blood. The small number of donors limited the genetic and exposure-history diversity represented.

To note about this clone: The specificity of this receptor is unknown. Base qualities are missing; no much larger clone stands one base away.

Using the deep immunoSEQ assay, multiplex PCR amplified TCR CDR3 regions from genomic DNA. Genomic DNA extracted from each cell subset was distributed evenly over all wells of several immunoSEQ 96-well plates, and each plate served as one replicate. For sorted subsets, each replicate PCR was loaded with about 0.2 ug genomic DNA, equivalent to roughly 30,000 T cell genomes. The purified libraries were quantified using a Qubit 3.0 fluorometer, sized with a Bioanalyzer 2100, and then quantified again using the KAPA Library Quantification kit. Each immunoSEQ 96-well plate was sequenced on its own single-read 150-cycle Illumina NextSeq 550 flow cell. As for how the authors treated the data: Because the immunoSEQ output held only junctional sequences and lacked quality scores, the filtering could not match the filtering applied to full-length reads. To assign V/J genes and CDR3, sequences were annotated against IMGT germline references using PyIR, a Python wrapper for IgBLAST v1.9. Reads were removed for weak V/J assignments (E-value above 1e-6), missing CDR3, stop codons, out-of-frame junctions, or ambiguous translated residues. V3J clonotypes were defined by identical inferred V gene, J gene, and CDR3 amino acid sequence. The percentage overlap between two repertoires was calculated by dividing the number of shared unique clonotypes by the size of the smaller repertoire. Repertoire richness was assessed with RTK rarefaction, the Chao1 estimator, and Recon v2.1 estimates of unobserved clonotypes. Generation probabilities were computed with OLGA for all TCRbeta clonotypes obtained by the gDNA method from a few donors. TCRdb provides this immuneACCESS table in a form limited to in-frame rearrangements. Some clones are lacking; in checked studies, under half of them reflect an unresolved V gene, and why the rest are absent is not known. V, J and clone size were drawn from that table, and D and trimming were deduced from the DNA. For this sample there are a few million clones; around 90% appear just once. Together, the top ten hold over 0.12% of the sample.

The donors were healthy, HIV-negative adults with no recently reported acute infections or vaccinations. Every donor was a Caucasian adult residing in Nashville, Tennessee, USA. CD4+ T cells were enriched by magnetic negative selection, after which naive cells were positively selected on CD45RA and the negative fraction was taken as the memory subset. Blood was collected by leukapheresis, and PBMCs were isolated by Ficoll-Histopaque density gradient centrifugation and then cryopreserved in liquid nitrogen vapor phase. Analytical flow cytometry was used to check the purity and quantity of every magnetically sorted T cell population. From each sorted fraction, genomic DNA was isolated and quantified by UV absorbance on a Nanodrop 2000c. Reading the germline V gene gives CDR1 ENHRY and CDR2 SYGVKD. Counted from cysteine to phenylalanine, this CDR3 has 12 amino acids. Only the CDR3 part of the read is kept: 36 bases, read in frame from the first base. At the junction V is shortened by 6 bases and J by 8 bases; bases outside the gene matches: 3.

The sequence was collected from a young man in good health. Sequenced sample: naive CD4+ T cells sorted from blood. This sample's cell subset or site label indicates: CD45RA+ positively selected. The chain is made from TRBV10-3 and TRBJ2-1; 8 bases in the middle match TRBD2. The DNA sequence follows: TGTGCCATCAGCCCAGCGGGGGATGAGCAGTTCTTC. Its coded protein is CAISPAGDEQFF.